This TCR beta chain was captured in a study of post-analysis software for immune sequencing data. Presence of unique molecular identifiers characterized the TCR beta cDNA libraries. TCRdb reanalysed the PCR reads using MiXCR and keeps one entry per CDR3 protein. The sample lists 800,000 to 950,000 distinct CDR3 sequences; 53% were seen once. This clonotype has a handful of counts. Its matching antigen is unknown. Findings and caveats of the study: Controls showed lower frequencies than patients for roughly 5 TRBV segments, and TRBV5-6, TRBV5-1 and TRBV20-1 were among these. The normalized Chao1 diversity of multiple sclerosis patients was significantly lower than that of controls.

The CDR3 loop spans 11 amino acids. With 2 bases removed from V and 6 bases from J, the gap between germline ends came to 5 bases. Germline V gives CDR1 ENHRY, CDR2 SYGVKD. V is TRBV10-3 and J is TRBJ2-7; no reliable D call. This sequence was found in a girl aged 10 to 17 with multiple sclerosis. Material for sequencing was blood. The CDR3 loop reads CAISEVGEQYF. The CDR3 region has the DNA TGTGCCATCAGTGAGGTTGGCGAGCAGTACTTC.